A selection of T cell receptor beta chains follows, all from one sample in a study of blood T cells in healthy people across ages. Using its own MiXCR run on the 5' RACE reads, TCRdb lists one record per CDR3 protein. The top ten hold under 15% of the sample, which has 800,000 to 950,000 distinct CDR3 sequences, 45% to 50% seen once. Sequencing was carried out using blood. Receptors originate from a man aged 25-45 years in good health. The CDR3 runs from the conserved cysteine through the conserved F or W. D genes are given only for firm matches. A clone size is listed for some rows: how often the clone was seen (once, few, many), or a class if it is expanded.

J gene: TRBJ2-7
clone size: NA
D gene: NA
V gene: TRBV27
CDR3 protein: CASSLRVTLSYEQYF
CDR3 DNA: TGTGCCAGCAGTTTGAGAGTGACACTTTCCTACGAGCAGTACTTC

J gene: TRBJ1-2
clone size: many
D gene: NA
V gene: TRBV4-2
CDR3 protein: CASSQDRYGYTF
CDR3 DNA: TGCGCCAGCAGCCAAGATAGGTATGGCTACACCTTC

J gene: TRBJ2-1
clone size: few
D gene: TRBD2
V gene: TRBV6-2/TRBV6-3
CDR3 protein: CASRIAGGPDEQFF
CDR3 DNA: TGTGCCAGCAGAATAGCGGGGGGGCCCGATGAGCAGTTCTTC

J gene: TRBJ2-1
clone size: few
D gene: TRBD1
V gene: TRBV6-6
CDR3 protein: CASSFGQGEQFF
CDR3 DNA: TGTGCCAGCAGTTTCGGACAGGGCGAGCAGTTCTTC

J gene: TRBJ2-7
clone size: few
D gene: NA
V gene: TRBV18
CDR3 protein: CASSPPGLNEQYF
CDR3 DNA: TGTGCCAGCTCACCACCAGGACTCAACGAGCAGTACTTC

J gene: TRBJ1-1
clone size: NA
D gene: TRBD1
V gene: TRBV4-1
CDR3 protein: CASSRQWDRVFGTEAFF
CDR3 DNA: TGCGCCAGCAGCCGACAATGGGACAGGGTATTTGGCACTGAAGCTTTCTTT

J gene: TRBJ1-6
clone size: NA
D gene: TRBD1
V gene: TRBV6-2/TRBV6-3
CDR3 protein: CASKNTGGAYNSPLHF
CDR3 DNA: TGTGCCAGCAAAAATACAGGGGGCGCCTATAATTCACCCCTCCACTTT

J gene: TRBJ2-7
clone size: few
D gene: TRBD1
V gene: TRBV29-1
CDR3 protein: CSVEGVEQGVGESYEQYF
CDR3 DNA: TGCAGCGTTGAAGGAGTGGAACAGGGGGTGGGGGAATCCTACGAGCAGTACTTC

J gene: TRBJ1-4
clone size: NA
D gene: TRBD1
V gene: TRBV20-1
CDR3 protein: CSARDQFEDRGFEKLFF
CDR3 DNA: TGCAGTGCTAGAGATCAATTTGAGGACAGGGGATTTGAAAAACTGTTTTTT

J gene: TRBJ1-1
clone size: NA
D gene: TRBD1
V gene: TRBV11-2
CDR3 protein: CASSLFGTGAMNTEAFF
CDR3 DNA: TGTGCCAGCAGCCTGTTTGGGACAGGGGCAATGAACACTGAAGCTTTCTTT

J gene: TRBJ2-5
clone size: few
D gene: NA
V gene: TRBV7-9
CDR3 protein: CASSLFDSQETQYF
CDR3 DNA: TGTGCCAGCAGCTTATTTGACAGCCAAGAGACCCAGTACTTC

J gene: TRBJ2-6
clone size: few
D gene: NA
V gene: TRBV29-1
CDR3 protein: CSVEWDSGANVLTF
CDR3 DNA: TGCAGCGTTGAGTGGGACTCTGGGGCCAACGTCCTGACTTTC

J gene: TRBJ2-3
clone size: NA
D gene: TRBD2
V gene: TRBV7-2
CDR3 protein: CASSLSAGGPADTQYF
CDR3 DNA: TGTGCCAGCAGCTTGTCCGCGGGGGGGCCGGCAGATACGCAGTATTTT

J gene: TRBJ2-1
clone size: few
D gene: NA
V gene: TRBV7-9
CDR3 protein: CASSLAGQGGMGDEQFF
CDR3 DNA: TGTGCCAGCAGCTTAGCAGGACAGGGAGGGATGGGCGATGAGCAGTTCTTC

J gene: TRBJ1-1
clone size: NA
D gene: TRBD1
V gene: TRBV20-1
CDR3 protein: CSARDAPGQGTTEAFF
CDR3 DNA: TGCAGTGCTAGAGATGCTCCGGGACAGGGCACCACTGAAGCTTTCTTT

J gene: TRBJ1-2
clone size: NA
D gene: TRBD1
V gene: TRBV7-9
CDR3 protein: CASIPGQGRANYGYTF
CDR3 DNA: TGTGCCAGCATCCCGGGACAGGGGAGAGCTAACTATGGCTACACCTTC

J gene: TRBJ1-2
clone size: NA
D gene: TRBD1
V gene: TRBV27
CDR3 protein: CASKGQSNYGYTF
CDR3 DNA: TGTGCCAGCAAGGGACAGTCTAACTATGGCTACACCTTC

J gene: TRBJ1-5
clone size: NA
D gene: NA
V gene: TRBV18
CDR3 protein: CASSQAGQSNQPQHF
CDR3 DNA: TGTGCCAGCTCACAGGCAGGACAATCCAATCAGCCCCAGCATTTT

J gene: TRBJ2-5
clone size: NA
D gene: NA
V gene: TRBV27
CDR3 protein: CASSVPQGGETQYF
CDR3 DNA: TGTGCCAGCAGTGTCCCACAGGGCGGAGAGACCCAGTACTTC

J gene: TRBJ2-1
clone size: NA
D gene: NA
V gene: TRBV29-1
CDR3 protein: CSVPGNYNEQFF
CDR3 DNA: TGCAGCGTCCCGGGAAACTACAATGAGCAGTTCTTC

J gene: TRBJ2-6
clone size: NA
D gene: TRBD1
V gene: TRBV6-5
CDR3 protein: CASSLNRGSGANVLTF
CDR3 DNA: TGTGCCAGCAGCCTCAACAGGGGCTCTGGGGCCAACGTCCTGACTTTC

J gene: TRBJ2-7
clone size: few
D gene: NA
V gene: TRBV28
CDR3 protein: CASSLGGAESYEQYF
CDR3 DNA: TGTGCCAGCAGCCTGGGGGGGGCTGAGTCCTACGAGCAGTACTTC

J gene: TRBJ1-2
clone size: NA
D gene: NA
V gene: TRBV20-1
CDR3 protein: CSARARENYGYTF
CDR3 DNA: TGCAGTGCTAGGGCAAGGGAAAACTATGGCTACACCTTC

J gene: TRBJ2-3
clone size: few
D gene: NA
V gene: TRBV6-1
CDR3 protein: CASSQVETLTDTQYF
CDR3 DNA: TGTGCCAGCAGTCAGGTGGAGACTCTCACAGATACGCAGTATTTT

J gene: TRBJ2-1
clone size: few
D gene: NA
V gene: TRBV6-5
CDR3 protein: CASSYERNEQFF
CDR3 DNA: TGTGCCAGCAGTTACGAACGCAATGAGCAGTTCTTC

J gene: TRBJ2-1
clone size: few
D gene: NA
V gene: TRBV15
CDR3 protein: CATSISDSYNEQFF
CDR3 DNA: TGTGCCACCAGCATTTCCGATTCTTACAATGAGCAGTTCTTC

J gene: TRBJ1-2
clone size: NA
D gene: NA
V gene: TRBV6-1
CDR3 protein: CASREGIQRNGYTF
CDR3 DNA: TGTGCCAGCAGGGAAGGGATTCAACGGAATGGCTACACCTTC

J gene: TRBJ2-1
clone size: NA
D gene: TRBD2
V gene: TRBV20-1
CDR3 protein: CSASLFGGEYNEQFF
CDR3 DNA: TGCAGTGCTTCCCTTTTCGGGGGGGAGTACAATGAGCAGTTCTTC

J gene: TRBJ2-5
clone size: few
D gene: NA
V gene: TRBV20-1
CDR3 protein: CSAGPGETQYF
CDR3 DNA: TGCAGTGCAGGCCCAGGAGAGACCCAGTACTTC

J gene: TRBJ2-1
clone size: NA
D gene: NA
V gene: TRBV3-1
CDR3 protein: CASSQDSSDSRGWNEQFF
CDR3 DNA: TGTGCCAGCAGCCAAGATTCTTCCGACTCGCGCGGGTGGAATGAGCAGTTCTTC

J gene: TRBJ1-4
clone size: NA
D gene: NA
V gene: TRBV11-2
CDR3 protein: CASSLDMARETNEKLFF
CDR3 DNA: TGTGCCAGCAGCTTAGATATGGCCCGGGAAACTAATGAAAAACTGTTTTTT

J gene: TRBJ2-3
clone size: NA
D gene: NA
V gene: TRBV7-8
CDR3 protein: CASSLVGYTQYF
CDR3 DNA: TGTGCCAGCAGCTTAGTCGGATATACGCAGTATTTT

J gene: TRBJ2-1
clone size: once
D gene: NA
V gene: TRBV6-2/TRBV6-3
CDR3 protein: CASSQTPTSYNEQFF
CDR3 DNA: TGTGCCAGCAGTCAGACACCTACCTCCTACAATGAGCAGTTCTTC

J gene: TRBJ2-1
clone size: NA
D gene: NA
V gene: TRBV4-1
CDR3 protein: CASSRVVGGYNEQFF
CDR3 DNA: TGCGCCAGCAGCCGCGTAGTAGGGGGTTACAATGAGCAGTTCTTC

J gene: TRBJ2-3
clone size: NA
D gene: TRBD1
V gene: TRBV20-1
CDR3 protein: CSARMAGGDTQYF
CDR3 DNA: TGCAGTGCTAGAATGGCAGGGGGAGATACGCAGTATTTT

J gene: TRBJ2-3
clone size: NA
D gene: NA
V gene: TRBV5-1
CDR3 protein: CASSLDGSRTDTQYF
CDR3 DNA: TGCGCCAGCAGCTTGGACGGGAGTAGGACAGATACGCAGTATTTT

J gene: TRBJ2-3
clone size: NA
D gene: TRBD2
V gene: TRBV10-3
CDR3 protein: CAISQTGSGGSPGTDTQYF
CDR3 DNA: TGTGCCATCAGCCAGACGGGTAGCGGGGGGTCACCGGGCACAGATACGCAGTATTTT

J gene: TRBJ1-2
clone size: NA
D gene: NA
V gene: TRBV13
CDR3 protein: CASSLFGVGGYTF
CDR3 DNA: TGTGCCAGCAGCTTATTCGGGGTAGGCGGCTACACCTTC

J gene: TRBJ2-7
clone size: few
D gene: TRBD2
V gene: TRBV5-1
CDR3 protein: CASSPNLGASGFYEQYF
CDR3 DNA: TGCGCCAGCAGCCCGAACCTCGGGGCTAGCGGGTTCTACGAGCAGTACTTC

J gene: TRBJ2-7
clone size: NA
D gene: NA
V gene: TRBV6-5
CDR3 protein: CASSYSRGAAEQYF
CDR3 DNA: TGTGCCAGCAGTTACTCGAGAGGAGCGGCCGAGCAGTACTTC

J gene: TRBJ2-3
clone size: NA
D gene: TRBD2
V gene: TRBV20-1
CDR3 protein: CGASLAGGTDTQYF
CDR3 DNA: TGCGGTGCTAGCCTAGCGGGGGGGACAGATACGCAGTATTTT